Here is one TCR beta chain with its context. The target antigen is unknown. TCRdb analysed the 5' RACE reads with MiXCR anew, one entry per CDR3 protein. The table shows approximately 300,000 distinct CDR3 sequences, with 6.8% occurring only once. The data stem from a study of T cells after yellow fever vaccination. General observations from the study: On re-exposure, the response was weaker but peaked faster, at day 5 versus 15. Post-booster reappearance was seen for most primary-vaccination clones (96% CD4, about 88% CD8).

V was pared by 4 bases and J by 0 bases, with 14 bases between. CDR1 DFQATT and CDR2 SNEGSKA come from the germline V gene (reference sequence). The CDR3 contains 15 residues. The source material was PBMCs, sampled about 49 days after the first yellow fever vaccination. J is TRBJ2-3 and V is TRBV20-1; TRBD2 is a possible D gene (5 bases). This clonotype was obtained from a man aged 18 to 29 who received the YFV17D yellow fever vaccine. CDR3 loop: CSAIGLRRSTDTQYF. The CDR3 DNA is TGCAGTGCTATTGGACTGCGCCGCAGCACAGATACGCAGTATTTT.